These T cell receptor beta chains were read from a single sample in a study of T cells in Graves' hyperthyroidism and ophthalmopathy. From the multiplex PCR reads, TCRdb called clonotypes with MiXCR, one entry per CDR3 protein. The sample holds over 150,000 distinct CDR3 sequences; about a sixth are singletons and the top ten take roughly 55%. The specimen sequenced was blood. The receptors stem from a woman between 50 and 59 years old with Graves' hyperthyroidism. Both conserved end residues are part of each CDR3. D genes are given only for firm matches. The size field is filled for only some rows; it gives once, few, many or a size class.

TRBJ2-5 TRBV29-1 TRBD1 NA CSGRQGQTQYF TGCAGCGGGAGACAGGGGCAGACCCAGTACTTC
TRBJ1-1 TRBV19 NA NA CASSNGRGLPEAFF TGTGCCAGTAGTAATGGCAGGGGTCTTCCTGAAGCTTTCTTT
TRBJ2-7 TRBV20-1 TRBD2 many CSARDGFASGREDEQYF TGCAGTGCTAGAGATGGATTCGCTAGCGGGAGAGAGGACGAGCAGTACTTC
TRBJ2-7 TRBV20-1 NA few CSASPTAWTYEQYF TGCAGTGCTAGTCCGACAGCCTGGACCTACGAGCAGTACTTC
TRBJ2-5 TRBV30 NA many CAWSTDLARPETQYF TGTGCCTGGAGCACCGATCTAGCGCGTCCGGAGACCCAGTACTTC
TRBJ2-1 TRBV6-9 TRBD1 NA CASSYLPGTANEQFF TGTGCCAGCAGTTATTTGCCCGGGACAGCCAATGAGCAGTTCTTC
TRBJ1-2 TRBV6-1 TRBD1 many CASSSNRGHNYGYTF TGTGCCAGCAGTTCCAACAGGGGGCATAACTATGGCTACACCTTC
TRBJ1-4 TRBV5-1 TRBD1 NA CASSSGQGHEKLFF TGCGCCAGCAGCTCGGGACAGGGTCATGAAAAACTGTTTTTT
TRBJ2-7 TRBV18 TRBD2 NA CASSPETSGTYEQYF TGTGCCAGCTCACCAGAGACTAGCGGGACCTACGAGCAGTACTTC
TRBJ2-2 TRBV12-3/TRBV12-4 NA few CASTPLSGELFF TGTGCCAGCACCCCTTTATCTGGGGAGCTGTTTTTT
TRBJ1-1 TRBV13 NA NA CASSWVLESTEAFF TGTGCCAGCAGTTGGGTCCTTGAGTCCACTGAAGCTTTCTTT
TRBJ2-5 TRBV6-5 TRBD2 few CASSYSRLAGMNGETQYF TGTGCCAGCAGTTACTCCCGGCTAGCGGGAATGAACGGGGAGACCCAGTACTTC
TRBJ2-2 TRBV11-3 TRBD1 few CASSLLTGAGELFF TGTGCCAGCAGCTTATTAACAGGGGCCGGGGAGCTGTTTTTT
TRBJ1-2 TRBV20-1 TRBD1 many CSARGQGVYGYTF TGCAGTGCTAGAGGACAGGGGGTATATGGCTACACCTTC
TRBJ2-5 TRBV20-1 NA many CSATDSHQETQYF TGCAGTGCTACAGACAGCCACCAAGAGACCCAGTACTTC
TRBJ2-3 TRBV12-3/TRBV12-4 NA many CASSLLNQRTDTQYF TGTGCCAGCAGCCTCTTGAACCAGAGGACAGATACGCAGTATTTT
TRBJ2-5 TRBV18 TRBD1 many CASARQGQETQYF TGTGCCAGCGCACGACAGGGCCAAGAGACCCAGTACTTC
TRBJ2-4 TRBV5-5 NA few CASSVSLDLAKNIQYF TGTGCCAGCAGCGTCAGCCTAGATTTAGCCAAAAACATTCAGTACTTC
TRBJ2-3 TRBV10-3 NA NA CATRRDSYTDTQYF TGTGCCACTCGGCGGGACTCATACACAGATACGCAGTATTTT
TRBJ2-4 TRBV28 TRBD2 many CASIPPGTSGTNIQYF TGTGCCAGCATCCCTCCCGGGACTAGCGGGACAAACATTCAGTACTTC
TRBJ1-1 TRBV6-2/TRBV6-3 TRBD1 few CASSYSTTGGNTEAFF TGTGCCAGCAGTTACTCAACAACAGGGGGCAACACTGAAGCTTTCTTT
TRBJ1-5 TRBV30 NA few CAWRHPQGFNQPQHF TGTGCCTGGAGACACCCCCAGGGATTCAATCAGCCCCAGCATTTT
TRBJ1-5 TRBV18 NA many CASSRQGNQPQHF TGTGCCAGCTCACGGCAGGGAAATCAGCCCCAGCATTTT
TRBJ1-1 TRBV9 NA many CASSPDGRQNTEAFF TGTGCCAGCAGCCCCGATGGCAGACAGAACACTGAAGCTTTCTTT
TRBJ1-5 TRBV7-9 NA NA CASSAVEGNQPQHF TGTGCCAGCAGCGCCGTTGAGGGCAATCAGCCCCAGCATTTT
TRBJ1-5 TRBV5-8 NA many CASSFARVFVNQPQHF TGTGCCAGCAGCTTCGCCAGGGTATTTGTCAATCAGCCCCAGCATTTT
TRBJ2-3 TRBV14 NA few CASSQGQGTDTQYF TGTGCCAGCAGCCAAGGACAGGGCACAGATACGCAGTATTTT
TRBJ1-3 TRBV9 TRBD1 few CASSPNIAGQSGNTIYF TGTGCCAGCAGCCCGAATATAGCGGGACAGTCTGGAAACACCATATATTTT
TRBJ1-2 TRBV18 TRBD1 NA CASSPRTGAQVNYGYTF TGTGCCAGCTCACCCCGGACAGGCGCACAGGTTAACTATGGCTACACCTTC
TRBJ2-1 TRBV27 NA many CASSLGWNVANEQFF TGTGCCAGCAGTTTAGGGTGGAATGTAGCCAATGAGCAGTTCTTC
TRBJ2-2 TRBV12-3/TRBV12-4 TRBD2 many CASSLGPSGANTGELFF TGTGCCAGCAGTTTAGGCCCTAGCGGAGCGAACACCGGGGAGCTGTTTTTT
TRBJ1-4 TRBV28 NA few CASSPLSTWGQVATNEKLFF TGTGCCAGCAGTCCACTTTCAACGTGGGGGCAGGTCGCAACTAATGAAAAACTGTTTTTT
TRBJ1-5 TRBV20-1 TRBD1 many CSASSGTGIGGQPQHF TGCAGTGCTAGCTCCGGGACAGGGATTGGGGGTCAGCCCCAGCATTTT
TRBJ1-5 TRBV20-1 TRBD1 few CSAKIPGQGNQPQHF TGCAGTGCTAAGATCCCGGGACAGGGGAATCAGCCCCAGCATTTT
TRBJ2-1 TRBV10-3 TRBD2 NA CAISEPERGGVSSYNEQFF TGTGCCATCAGTGAGCCCGAGCGGGGGGGCGTCAGCTCCTACAATGAGCAGTTCTTC
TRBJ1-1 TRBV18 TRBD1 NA CASSPNILGTGSWTEAFF TGTGCCAGCTCACCTAACATTCTCGGGACAGGGTCGTGGACTGAAGCTTTCTTT
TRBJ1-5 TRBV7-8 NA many CASSLLDSNQPQHF TGTGCCAGCAGCTTATTGGACAGCAATCAGCCCCAGCATTTT
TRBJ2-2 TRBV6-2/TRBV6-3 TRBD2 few CASSYLTRTSGSTGELFF TGTGCCAGCAGTTACTTGACAAGGACTAGCGGGAGCACCGGGGAGCTGTTTTTT